Shown below are 5 T cell receptor beta chains from a single sample sequenced in a study of T cell responses to AZD1222 COVID-19 vaccine. The data were produced by immunoSEQ multiplex PCR, yet TCRdb's version contains in-frame clones alone and is incomplete. This table holds about 160,000 clones, approximately 91% found once. Specimen: peripheral blood, collected on day 0 of AZD1222 vaccination. All receptors come from an adult in good health.

J is TRBJ1-3 and V is TRBV7-9; D uncertain. V lost 1 base and J 4 bases, leaving 5 bases between the germline ends. Germline values: CDR1 SEHNR, CDR2 FQNEAQ (reference sequence). The CDR3 is 13 amino acids. The CDR3 DNA reads TGTGCCAGCAGCTTAGTGAACGGAAACACCATATATTTT. It translates to CASSLVNGNTIYF.

This chain connects TRBV7-3 to TRBJ2-3, with 8 bases matching TRBD2. The CDR3 is made up of 16 amino acids. Germline CDR1 is SGHTA and CDR2 is FQGTGA. Trimming removed 2 bases from V and 0 bases from J; junction bases left unmatched: 4. DNA of the CDR3: TGTGCCAGCAGCTTAGGTGCTAGCGGGAGCACAGATACGCAGTATTTT. Translation: CASSLGASGSTDTQYF. The full variable domain, with the rest looked up from reference TRBV7-3 and TRBJ2-3, is GAGVSQTPSNKVTEKGKYVELRCDPISGHTALYWYRQSLGQGPEFLIYFQGTGAADDSGLPNDRFFAVRPEGSVSTLKIQRTERGDSAVYLCASSLGASGSTDTQYFGPGTRLTVL.

The chain employs TRBV5-1 and TRBJ2-1, with 8 positions matching TRBD1. After removal of 2 bases from V and 2 bases from J, the junction contained 3 bases not matched to a gene. CDR1 is SGHRS, CDR2 YFSETQ, per germline. The CDR3 runs 15 residues. The CDR3 nucleotides read TGCGCCAGCAGCTTCGGGACAGGAGCCTACAATGAGCAGTTCTTC. It codes for CASSFGTGAYNEQFF.

The genes are TRBV7-8 and TRBJ1-5; tentative D call: TRBD1 (5 bases). CDR3 length: 15 amino acids. Germline CDR1 reads SGHVS; CDR2 reads FQNEAQ. V was cut by 1 base and J by 3 bases, with 10 bases left in between. The CDR3 DNA is TGTGCCAGCAGCTTAGATGCGACAGTCAATCAGCCCCAGCATTTT. This sequence encodes CASSLDATVNQPQHF.

This chain joins TRBV3-1 (or the pseudogene TRBV3-2) and TRBJ1-2; D is uncertain. Between the trimmed V and J ends, which lost 1 base and 10 bases, there was a span of 10 bases. CDR1 LGHDT and CDR2 YNNKEL come from the germline V gene (reference sequence). There are 12 residues in the CDR3. The CDR3 sequence is CASSQGPPVYTF. The CDR3 coding sequence is TGTGCCAGCAGCCAAGGCCCCCCCGTCTACACCTTC.